These 32 T cell receptor beta chains were all obtained from the same sample, sequenced in a study of identical twins. TCRdb independently ran MiXCR on the 5' RACE reads; one entry per CDR3 protein. The table has about 240,000 distinct CDR3 sequences, more than 9% seen once. What was sequenced was memory T cells sorted from blood. The receptors derive from a man aged 45-65 years in good health.

J is TRBJ2-5 and V is TRBV2, with D perhaps TRBD1 (5 bases). The CDR3 is 12 amino acids. V was clipped by 8 bases and J by 1 base, with 8 bases between them. CDR1 is SNHLY and CDR2 is FYNNEI in the germline V gene. The CDR3 sequence is CASARAQETQYF. The CDR3 DNA is TGTGCCAGCGCCAGGGCCCAAGAGACCCAGTACTTC.

This clonotype occurred many times. The gene calls are TRBV6-1 and TRBJ1-1; D not resolved. The CDR3 has 17 residues. Germline V gives CDR1 MNHNS, CDR2 SASEGT. V shed 0 bases and J shed 3 bases, with 17 bases lying between them. CDR3: CASSEALQGRGDTEAFF. The CDR3 nucleotides read TGTGCCAGCAGTGAAGCGCTTCAAGGCAGAGGAGACACTGAAGCTTTCTTT.

Notes on this clonotype: This may stem from a read error, because a much larger clone lies one nucleotide away. The chain couples TRBV6-5 to TRBJ1-2, with D perhaps matching TRBD1 (5 bases). The CDR3 extends over 13 amino acids. Looked up from germline, CDR1 is MNHEY and CDR2 is SVGAGI. The CDR3 protein is CTSSYGSGGGYTF. The CDR3 DNA reads TGTACCAGCAGTTACGGGAGCGGGGGTGGCTACACCTTC.

The chain recombines TRBV2 with TRBJ2-1; a weak D match, TRBD1 (6 bases). From germline, CDR1 is SNHLY and CDR2 FYNNEI. The V and J ends lost 1 base and 8 bases respectively, with 15 bases between them. This CDR3 has 15 amino acids. The CDR3 loop is CASSEGGLASDEQFF. DNA for the CDR3: TGTGCCAGCAGTGAAGGGGGGCTAGCAAGCGATGAGCAGTTCTTC. The full variable domain, in which reference TRBV2 and TRBJ2-1 provide the parts outside the CDR3, is EPEVTQTPSHQVTQMGQEVILRCVPISNHLYFYWYRQILGQKVEFLVSFYNNEISEKSEIFDDQFSVERPDGSNFTLKIRSTKLEDSAMYFCASSEGGLASDEQFFGPGTRLTVL.

This clonotype was observed many times. The V and J genes are TRBV3-1 and TRBJ2-1, with 8 bases lining up with TRBD2. CDR3 length: 16 residues. Germline CDR1 and CDR2: LGHDT and YNNKEL (reference sequence). The V and J ends lost 0 bases and 9 bases, in that order; junction bases with no gene match: 10. Written as DNA, the CDR3 is TGTGCCAGCAGCCAAGATCTTCCGGGAGGGCTAGGTGAGCAGTTCTTC. Translation gives CASSQDLPGGLGEQFF.

This clonotype was picked up many times. The CDR3 is CASSLGGHYGYTF. Written as DNA, the CDR3 is TGCGCCAGCAGCTTAGGGGGCCACTATGGCTACACCTTC. V gene TRBV5-1 combines with J gene TRBJ1-2, with 7 bases that match TRBD1. This CDR3 has 13 amino acids. Germline CDR1 SGHRS, CDR2 YFSETQ. J lost 3 bases, V lost 2 bases, and 1 base had no gene match.

V usage is TRBV11-2 and J usage is TRBJ2-1; the match to TRBD2 covers 14 bases. V lost 4 bases to trimming and J lost 8 bases; unmatched junction nucleotides: 13. From germline, CDR1 is SGHAT and CDR2 FQNNGV. CDR3 length equals 18 residues. In nucleotides, the CDR3 is TGTGCCAGCAGCTGGGGACCCGGGACTAGCGGGAGTCTGGATGAGCAGTTCTTC. Its translation is CASSWGPGTSGSLDEQFF.

This clonotype was seen repeatedly, ten times or more. This chain joins TRBV5-6 and TRBJ2-3, with 10 bases aligning to TRBD2. V shed 4 bases, J shed 0 bases, and the junction held 2 bases outside the gene matches. The CDR3 is made up of 15 amino acids. Looked up from germline, CDR1 is SGHDT and CDR2 is YYEEEE. DNA of the CDR3: TGTGCCAGCAGCCCGGGACTAGCGAGCACAGATACGCAGTATTTT. The encoded protein is CASSPGLASTDTQYF.

At least ten counts were recorded for this clonotype. The chain has TRBV3-1 and TRBJ2-7; unclear D gene. CDR1 and CDR2 (germline): LGHDT, YNNKEL (reference sequence). The CDR3 contains 13 residues. With 1 base removed from V and 6 bases from J, the gap between germline ends came to 10 bases. The CDR3 reads CASSQVSYGEQYF. Here the CDR3 DNA reads TGTGCCAGCAGCCAAGTTTCCTACGGCGAGCAGTACTTC.

There are a few counts of this clonotype. For the CDR3, the DNA is TGTGCCAGCAGTAGTCTCGGGACATCTAATAATTCACCCCTCCACTTT. Its protein is CASSSLGTSNNSPLHF. The V call is TRBV7-2, the J call TRBJ1-6, with D possibly TRBD1 on 6 matching bases. The V end lost 6 bases, the J end lost 5 bases, and 17 bases lay between the germline ends. The CDR3 has 16 amino acids. The germline V gene has CDR1 SGHTA and CDR2 FQGNSA.

In this sample, this clonotype turned up many times. V usage is TRBV20-1 and J usage is TRBJ2-5; TRBD2 might be the D (5 bases). Looked up from germline, CDR1 is DFQATT and CDR2 is SNEGSKA (reference sequence). The CDR3 runs 11 residues. Trimming pared 7 bases from V and 6 bases from J, leaving 12 bases between. CDR3 DNA: TGCAGTGTACACCGAGGGAAGACCCAGTACTTC. This encodes CSVHRGKTQYF.

The chain recombines TRBV15 with TRBJ2-7; TRBD2 matches at 14 bases. Germline V gene lookup returns CDR1 LNHNV and CDR2 YYDKDF (reference sequence). V trimming: 1 base; J trimming: 3 bases; junction bases outside the gene matches: 2. The CDR3 runs 16 residues. The CDR3 sequence: CATSRGGTSGGYEQYF. DNA for the CDR3: TGTGCCACCAGCAGAGGAGGGACTAGCGGGGGCTACGAGCAGTACTTC. Drawing the rest from reference TRBV15 and TRBJ2-7, the complete variable domain is DAMVIQNPRYQVTQFGKPVTLSCSQTLNHNVMYWYQQKSSQAPKLLFHYYDKDFNNEADTPDNFQSRRPNTSFCFLDIRSPGLGDTAMYLCATSRGGTSGGYEQYFGPGTRLTVT.

In this sample, this clonotype turned up a few times. This chain uses TRBV5-6 with TRBJ2-7, with D perhaps matching TRBD1 (5 bases). The V end lost 4 bases, the J end lost 3 bases, and 14 bases lay between the germline ends. This CDR3 has 14 residues. The germline gives CDR1 SGHDT, CDR2 YYEEEE. The CDR3 protein is CASSGIRGNYEQYF. CDR3 DNA sequence: TGTGCCAGCAGCGGTATTAGGGGCAACTACGAGCAGTACTTC.

Ten or more counts support this clonotype. This chain uses TRBV6-2 or TRBV6-3 with TRBJ1-5; no definite D call. V was trimmed by 2 bases and J by 7 bases, leaving 9 bases between them. The CDR3 totals 13 residues. The germline gives CDR1 MNHEY, CDR2 SVGEGT. The CDR3, as DNA: TGTGCCAGCAGTTACCACACCGGCCAGCCCCAGCATTTT. Translated, it gives CASSYHTGQPQHF.

This clonotype was detected ten times or more. The chain employs TRBV20-1 and TRBJ2-1; 13 bases align to TRBD2. Germline-derived CDR1 and CDR2 are DFQATT and SNEGSKA (reference sequence). Trimming at V came to 5 bases and at J to 10 bases, leaving 17 bases not matched to a gene. CDR3 length equals 17 residues. CDR3 nucleotides: TGCAGTGCTCCCAGGAACCCCACTAGCGGGAGGGCCAAGGAGCAGTTCTTC. This sequence encodes CSAPRNPTSGRAKEQFF.

The chain joins TRBV29-1 to TRBJ2-7, with 7 bases that match TRBD2. CDR3 size: 12 residues. Unmatched junction bases numbered 3, after V lost 4 bases and J lost 3 bases. CDR1 is SQVTM, CDR2 ANQGSEA, per germline. CDR3 in amino acids: CSVASGIYEQYF. In DNA, the CDR3 is TGCAGCGTTGCGAGCGGGATCTACGAGCAGTACTTC.

In this sample, this clonotype turned up many times. The chain uses TRBV6-5 and TRBJ2-5; D possibly corresponds to TRBD2 (6 bases). The V gene's germline CDR1 is MNHEY and CDR2 SVGAGI. The CDR3 extends over 17 amino acids. The V end was cut by 2 bases, the J end by 7 bases, with 23 bases between. This CDR3 reads CASSYVEGSGRAGTQYF. The CDR3 coding sequence is TGTGCCAGCAGTTACGTGGAGGGGTCTGGACGGGCGGGGACCCAGTACTTC.

There are a few counts of this clonotype. This chain links TRBV11-1 with TRBJ2-3; 11 positions agree with TRBD2. This CDR3 spans 18 amino acids. With 2 bases clipped from V and 6 bases from J, the junction kept 13 bases outside the gene matches. Germline V gene lookup returns CDR1 SGHAT and CDR2 FQDESV (reference sequence). The CDR3 coding sequence is TGTGCCAGCAGCTTATTATCCCTGCTAGCGGGGGGCCCGGATACGCAGTATTTT. Its protein is CASSLLSLLAGGPDTQYF.

Concerning this clonotype itself: A much larger clone differs from this one at a single base, so this may be a read error. This sequence joins TRBV9 and TRBJ2-2; TRBD1 agrees at 7 bases. The V segment lost 4 bases and the J segment 6 bases; nucleotides outside the gene matches: 3. CDR3 length: 13 residues. The germline CDR1 and CDR2 sequences are SGDLS and YYNGEE. This CDR3 is CASSYTGAGELFF. CDR3 bases: TGTGCCAGCAGCTACACAGGGGCCGGGGAGCTGTTTTTT.

The J gene is TRBJ2-5, the V gene TRBV2, with TRBD2 matching over 12 bases. J gave up 5 bases and V 8 bases, and 12 bases lay outside the gene matches. This CDR3 region has 16 residues. Germline CDR1 reads SNHLY; CDR2 reads FYNNEI. CDR3 region: CASLKSGTSGSETQYF. CDR3 nucleotides: TGTGCCAGCCTGAAGTCCGGGACTAGCGGGTCGGAGACCCAGTACTTC.

This clonotype came up many times. J is TRBJ1-4 and V is TRBV7-2; 10 nucleotides match TRBD1. This CDR3 region has 16 residues. Germline V lookup: CDR1 SGHTA, CDR2 FQGNSA. Unmatched junction bases numbered 5, after V lost 0 bases and J lost 7 bases. Here the CDR3 reads CASSLAPGQGTEKLFF. The CDR3 DNA sequence: TGTGCCAGCAGCTTAGCACCGGGACAGGGGACTGAAAAACTGTTTTTT.

This clonotype was seen a handful of times. This rearrangement joins TRBV5-5 to TRBJ1-4; D remains unclear. CDR3 size: 13 residues. The V end lost 2 bases, the J end lost 3 bases, and 5 bases lay between the germline ends. Germline CDR1 reads SGHKS; CDR2 reads YYEKEE (reference sequence). The CDR3 reads CASSFTPNEKLFF. CDR3 nucleotide sequence: TGTGCCAGCAGCTTTACCCCTAATGAAAAACTGTTTTTT. The variable domain in full, completed from reference TRBV5-5 and TRBJ1-4, reads DAGVTQSPTHLIKTRGQQVTLRCSPISGHKSVSWYQQVLGQGPQFIFQYYEKEERGRGNFPDRFSARQFPNYSSELNVNALLLGDSALYLCASSFTPNEKLFFGSGTQLSVL.

There are a few counts of this clonotype. The chain uses TRBV7-8 and TRBJ2-5; the D gene is possibly TRBD1 (5 bases). CDR3 length equals 16 residues. Germline V lookup: CDR1 SGHVS, CDR2 FQNEAQ. Trimming left V 4 bases short and J 4 bases short, with 19 bases between. The CDR3 region is CASSWPKGRLGETQYF. DNA for the CDR3: TGTGCCAGCAGCTGGCCAAAGGGGCGGTTGGGAGAGACCCAGTACTTC.

Many counts were recorded for this clonotype. The CDR3 DNA reads TGCAGTGCTAGGGGACTCAGGACAGATGAGCAGTTCTTC. This sequence encodes CSARGLRTDEQFF. This chain connects TRBV20-1 to TRBJ2-1, with D perhaps matching TRBD1 or TRBD2 (6 bases each). The CDR3 contains 13 residues. V lost 3 bases and J 8 bases, leaving 14 bases between the germline ends. CDR1 is DFQATT, CDR2 SNEGSKA, per germline (reference sequence).

This clonotype was seen many times. The rearrangement joins TRBV5-1 to TRBJ2-7, with a weak D call TRBD1 (5 bases). This CDR3 is built from 15 residues. Deletions cut 3 bases from V and 3 bases from J, with 16 bases between. CDR1 and CDR2 from the germline V gene are SGHRS and YFSETQ. CDR3 in DNA: TGCGCCAGCAGCTCGGTCCCAGGGAAGGGCTACGAGCAGTACTTC. Encoded protein: CASSSVPGKGYEQYF.

The chain uses TRBV6-2 or TRBV6-3 and TRBJ2-7; 10 bases map to TRBD1. Per the germline V gene, CDR1 is MNHEY and CDR2 is SVGEGT. The length of the CDR3 is 16 residues. After removal of 5 bases from V and 6 bases from J, the junction contained 13 bases not matched to a gene. The CDR3 sequence: CASSDVPLRDRGEQYF. CDR3 DNA sequence: TGTGCCAGCAGTGATGTACCCTTACGGGACAGGGGCGAGCAGTACTTC.

CDR3: CSVEEGLYEQYF. The CDR3 nucleotides read TGCAGCGTTGAAGAAGGGCTCTACGAGCAGTACTTC. This chain connects TRBV29-1 to TRBJ2-7; D is uncertain. Trimming stripped 0 bases from V and 3 bases from J, with 6 bases between. This CDR3 is 12 amino acids long. CDR1 SQVTM and CDR2 ANQGSEA come from the germline V gene.

There are many counts of this clonotype. The chain is built from TRBV7-9 and TRBJ1-1; D is undetermined. The CDR3 is 15 amino acids. CDR1 and CDR2 (germline): SEHNR, FQNEAQ (reference sequence). Trimming stripped 2 bases from V and 1 base from J, with 11 bases between. CDR3 DNA: TGTGCCAGCAGCTTACTTACGGGTTGGAACACTGAAGCTTTCTTT. Translating gives CASSLLTGWNTEAFF. The variable domain in full, completed from reference TRBV7-9 and TRBJ1-1, reads DTGVSQNPRHKITKRGQNVTFRCDPISEHNRLYWYRQTLGQGPEFLTYFQNEAQLEKSRLLSDRFSAERPKGSFSTLEIQRTEQGDSAMYLCASSLLTGWNTEAFFGQGTRLTVV.

J is TRBJ1-6 and V is TRBV12-3 or TRBV12-4, with TRBD1 matching 11 bases. J was trimmed by 9 bases and V by 5 bases; bases with no gene match: 6. This CDR3 region has 15 residues. The CDR3 DNA reads as TGTGCCAGCAGTACTTTGGGGACAGGGGGTTCACCCCTCCACTTT. Translation: CASSTLGTGGSPLHF.

This clonotype was found a few times. V and J are TRBV6-6 and TRBJ1-2, with D hard to call. V was cut by 2 bases and J by 7 bases, with 5 bases left in between. CDR1 and CDR2 (germline): MNHNY, SVGAGI (reference sequence). This CDR3 has 11 residues. The CDR3 sequence: CASSYDIGYTF. The CDR3 DNA sequence: TGTGCCAGCAGTTACGACATTGGCTACACCTTC.

This clonotype was recorded at least ten times. The chain couples TRBV11-2 to TRBJ2-7; 8 bases are shared with TRBD1. The ends lost 4 bases at V and 2 bases at J; junction bases unmatched: 7. Germline-derived CDR1 and CDR2 are SGHAT and FQNNGV. The CDR3 is 15 residues long. CDR3 DNA sequence: TGTGCCAGCAGCTCCATCAGGGGGCCACCCTACGAGCAGTACTTC. Translated: CASSSIRGPPYEQYF. The variable domain in full, with the rest retrieved from reference TRBV11-2 and TRBJ2-7, is EAGVAQSPRYKIIEKRQSVAFWCNPISGHATLYWYQQILGQGPKLLIQFQNNGVVDDSQLPKDRFSAERLKGVDSTLKIQPAKLEDSAVYLCASSSIRGPPYEQYFGPGTRLTVT.

This clonotype was counted between two and nine times. Compared with germline, one end of the junction differs, possibly owing to a read error. The V and J genes are TRBV6-5 and TRBJ1-1; D gene uncertain. Germline assignment: CDR1 MNHEY and CDR2 SVGAGI. The CDR3 is 12 residues long. CDR3: CACRRGNTEAFF. The CDR3 region has the DNA TGTGCCTGCAGGCGAGGGAACACTGAAGCTTTCTTT.